The 5 T cell receptor beta chains presented below share a single source sample, sequenced in a study of CXCR3-negative and CXCR3-positive naive CD8 T cells. Libraries were UMI-labeled 5' RACE TRB cDNA. From its re-call of the 5' RACE reads, TCRdb lists each CDR3 protein once, without DNA. This sample's table has around 140,000 distinct CDR3 sequences. Sequenced material: naive CXCR3- CD8+ T cells from blood. Subset in this sample: CD45RO-CCR7+CD27+CD95- naive CD8+ T cells lacking CXCR3 (TNR3-). These receptors were taken from a human donor in good health. Some clones in this sample may be carry-over from other donors' samples.

The V call is TRBV27, the J call TRBJ2-7; TCRdb proposes TRBD1, but this gene call is untestable without DNA. The germline V gene has CDR1 MNHEY and CDR2 SMNVEV (reference sequence). The CDR3 loop spans 13 amino acids. The chain's CDR3 is CASSLTGVYEQYF.

The genes are TRBV2 and TRBJ2-3; lacking DNA, the TRBD1 call made by TCRdb goes unchecked. From germline, CDR1 is SNHLY and CDR2 FYNNEI. The CDR3 has 14 amino acids. CDR3 sequence reads: CASSEGRVTDTQYF. Full variable domain (outside the CDR3, taken from reference TRBV2 and TRBJ2-3): EPEVTQTPSHQVTQMGQEVILRCVPISNHLYFYWYRQILGQKVEFLVSFYNNEISEKSEIFDDQFSVERPDGSNFTLKIRSTKLEDSAMYFCASSEGRVTDTQYFGPGTRLTVL.

The chain joins TRBV5-1 to TRBJ2-1; absent DNA, TCRdb's TRBD2 call cannot be checked. Germline CDR1 reads SGHRS; CDR2 reads YFSETQ. The CDR3 has 20 residues. The CDR3 sequence is CASSLAGTSGGLPSGNEQFF.

The chain combines TRBV12-3 or TRBV12-4 with TRBJ2-7; absent DNA, TCRdb's TRBD1 call cannot be checked. CDR3 length: 14 amino acids. CDR3 region: CASSHWDRPYEQYF.

This chain uses TRBV4-2 with TRBJ2-7. The CDR3 extends over 15 amino acids. Germline CDR1 and CDR2: LGHNA and YNFKEQ. This chain's CDR3 is CASSERVGDSYEQYF.